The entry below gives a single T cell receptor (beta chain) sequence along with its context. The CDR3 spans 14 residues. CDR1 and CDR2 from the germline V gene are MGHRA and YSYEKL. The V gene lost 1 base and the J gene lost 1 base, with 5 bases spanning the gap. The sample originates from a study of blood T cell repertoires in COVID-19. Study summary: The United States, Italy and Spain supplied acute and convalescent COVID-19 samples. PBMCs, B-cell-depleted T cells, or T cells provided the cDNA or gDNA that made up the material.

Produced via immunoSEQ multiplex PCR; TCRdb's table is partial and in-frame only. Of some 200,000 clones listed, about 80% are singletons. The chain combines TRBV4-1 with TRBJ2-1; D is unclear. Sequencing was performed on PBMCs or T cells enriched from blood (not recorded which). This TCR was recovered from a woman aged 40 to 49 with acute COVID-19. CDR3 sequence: CASSQATSYNEQFF. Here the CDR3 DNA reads TGCGCCAGCAGCCAAGCCACATCCTACAATGAGCAGTTCTTC.